This passage covers 32 T cell receptor beta chains from one sample sequenced in a study of control samples from healthy donors and cancer patients. Libraries were prepared by immunoSEQ multiplex PCR; TCRdb keeps only in-frame clonotypes and omits some of them. Of around 160,000 clones in the sample, over 85% were seen once. Sequenced: blood. Receptors were obtained from a man aged 18 to 29 in good health.

Sample share makes this clone medium-sized. V usage is TRBV10-1 and J usage is TRBJ2-1; 8 nucleotides match TRBD2. Germline trimming cut 5 bases from V and 0 bases from J; bases unmatched to any gene: 12. Germline assignment: CDR1 WNHNN and CDR2 SYGVQD (reference sequence). The CDR3 totals 18 residues. CDR3 protein: CASSPWRGAPSSYNEQFF. As DNA, the CDR3 is TGCGCCAGCAGTCCCTGGCGGGGGGCTCCGAGCTCCTACAATGAGCAGTTCTTC.

Comment on this clone: The junction departs from the called germline gene at one end, perhaps through a read error. The V gene is TRBV27, the J gene TRBJ1-1; D gene ambiguous. This CDR3 has 8 amino acids. Germline V gene lookup returns CDR1 MNHEY and CDR2 SMNVEV (reference sequence). Here the CDR3 reads CANLNCPF. The CDR3 DNA reads as TGTGCCAACCTGAACTGCCCTTTT.

The chain employs TRBV2 and TRBJ1-1, with 7 bases aligning to TRBD1. Trimming cost V 6 bases and J 8 bases; bases outside gene matches: 12. Germline V CDR1 and CDR2: SNHLY, FYNNEI. This CDR3 has 14 residues. CDR3 amino acids: CASRPTGARGEAFF. Here the CDR3 DNA reads TGTGCCAGCAGGCCTACAGGGGCCCGGGGAGAAGCTTTCTTT.

The J gene is TRBJ1-5, the V gene TRBV10-2; 8 positions agree with TRBD1. The CDR3 is 14 residues long. V lost 7 bases, J lost 1 base, and 3 bases stayed unmatched. Germline loops: CDR1 WSHSY, CDR2 SAAADI. This chain's CDR3 is CASNTGGSNQPQHF. The CDR3 nucleotides are TGCGCCAGCAACACAGGGGGGAGCAATCAGCCCCAGCATTTT.

The chain uses TRBV27 and TRBJ2-3, with 12 bases identical to TRBD2. Trimming removed 5 bases from V and 4 bases from J; junction bases left unmatched: 7. This CDR3 region has 16 residues. Germline assignment: CDR1 MNHEY and CDR2 SMNVEV (reference sequence). CDR3 nucleotide sequence: TGTGCCAGCAGTAAACTAGCGGGAGGTATCGCAGATACGCAGTATTTT. It yields the protein CASSKLAGGIADTQYF.

The genes are TRBV5-1 and TRBJ2-5, with a tentative D call TRBD2 (5 bases). The CDR3 has 14 amino acids. V lost 2 bases to trimming and J lost 4 bases, with 12 bases between them. CDR1 is SGHRS, CDR2 YFSETQ, per germline. DNA for the CDR3: TGCGCCAGCAGCTTCACCGGGAAAGGAGAGACCCAGTACTTC. Translating it yields CASSFTGKGETQYF.

The chain joins TRBV11-3 to TRBJ2-3, with D perhaps given as TRBD1 or TRBD2 (5 bases each). CDR1 is SGHNT, CDR2 YENEEA, per germline. V was trimmed by 6 bases and J by 5 bases, leaving 27 bases between them. The CDR3 consists of 18 residues. DNA for the CDR3: TGTGCCAGCAGAAGAGTCGGGGACCCAATCCCGATGTTAGATACGCAGTATTTT. Translation: CASRRVGDPIPMLDTQYF.

The V gene is TRBV5-6, the J gene TRBJ1-1, with D perhaps TRBD1 (6 bases). The CDR3 runs to 11 residues. V shed 2 bases and J shed 10 bases, with 9 bases lying between them. Germline lookup yields CDR1 SGHDT and CDR2 YYEEEE. This chain's CDR3 is CASSLGGSAFF. CDR3 DNA sequence: TGTGCCAGCAGCTTAGGGGGTTCAGCTTTCTTT.

The chain employs TRBV10-3 and TRBJ2-7; 12 bases line up with TRBD2. Looked up from germline, CDR1 is ENHRY and CDR2 is SYGVKD. The V and J ends lost 8 bases and 2 bases, in that order; junction bases with no gene match: 10. This CDR3 contains 16 residues. CDR3 protein: CAIRPSTSGGTYEQYF. CDR3 nucleotides: TGTGCCATCCGCCCTTCTACTAGCGGGGGGACCTACGAGCAGTACTTC.

This clone was found a few times. This rearrangement joins TRBV7-8 to TRBJ2-1; 8 bases map to TRBD1. This CDR3 contains 14 residues. V trimming: 5 bases; J trimming: 6 bases; junction bases outside the gene matches: 6. Germline CDR1 and CDR2: SGHVS and FQNEAQ. For the CDR3, the DNA is TGTGCCAGCAGCCCTCGACAGGGGCCCAATGAGCAGTTCTTC. Protein sequence: CASSPRQGPNEQFF.

V is TRBV6-5 and J is TRBJ1-3, with a weak D call TRBD1 (5 bases). V was shortened by 5 bases and J by 7 bases, with 15 bases between the two germline ends. Germline lookup yields CDR1 MNHEY and CDR2 SVGAGI. The CDR3 consists of 14 residues. CDR3 DNA: TGTGCCAGCAGTCTGGGGGTCCCGGCGAACACCATATATTTT. This translates into CASSLGVPANTIYF.

The chain is built from TRBV29-1 and TRBJ1-2; the match to TRBD1 covers 7 bases. CDR1 and CDR2 (germline): SQVTM, ANQGSEA. This CDR3 has 14 amino acids. The V gene end was trimmed by 4 bases and the J gene end by 3 bases; junction bases not matched to a gene: 8. The CDR3 DNA reads TGCAGCGTTGTGGGCGGGACAGATTACTATGGCTACACCTTC. It specifies CSVVGGTDYYGYTF.

The rearrangement links TRBV18 to TRBJ2-1; 10 nucleotides align to TRBD1. Trimming removed 3 bases from V and 6 bases from J; junction bases left unmatched: 11. CDR1 is KGHSH and CDR2 is LQKENI in the germline V gene. CDR3 length: 17 residues. The CDR3 coding sequence is TGTGCCAGCTCACCCCCCTTCGGGACAGGGGAGGGCAATGAGCAGTTCTTC. Translating gives CASSPPFGTGEGNEQFF.

The chain recombines TRBV3-1 (or the pseudogene TRBV3-2) with TRBJ1-2; unclear D gene. This CDR3 has 13 residues. V gave up 4 bases and J gave up 8 bases, with 14 bases separating them. CDR1 and CDR2 (germline): LGHDT, YNNKEL (reference sequence). The CDR3 DNA sequence: TGTGCCAGCAGCCCGGGAGGCAGGCCGGGCTACACCTTC. Protein product: CASSPGGRPGYTF.

This CDR3 is CASSFSAINEKLFF. DNA for the CDR3: TGTGCCAGCAGCTTTTCAGCCATCAATGAAAAACTGTTTTTT. The chain recombines TRBV7-8 with TRBJ1-4; D ambiguous. Deletions cut 3 bases from V and 5 bases from J, with 10 bases between. The V gene's germline CDR1 is SGHVS and CDR2 FQNEAQ. The CDR3 runs 14 residues.

The chain uses TRBV5-1 and TRBJ2-6; the D is unclear. V was clipped by 3 bases and J by 0 bases, with 13 bases between them. The CDR3 is 17 residues long. Germline values: CDR1 SGHRS, CDR2 YFSETQ. CDR3 sequence: CASSSNVPGSGANVLTF. The CDR3 DNA reads as TGCGCCAGCAGCTCCAACGTACCGGGCTCTGGGGCCAACGTCCTGACTTTC.

The CDR3 protein is CASRPGMGTLGRREKLFF. Here the CDR3 DNA reads TGTGCCAGTAGACCGGGGATGGGTACGTTGGGGCGTCGTGAAAAACTGTTTTTT. This chain joins TRBV19 and TRBJ1-4; D may be TRBD1 (5 bases). Trimming removed 6 bases at V and 7 bases at J, with 27 bases between. This CDR3 region has 18 residues. The germline gives CDR1 LNHDA, CDR2 SQIVND (reference sequence).

CDR3 nucleotide sequence: TGTGCCAGCAGCTTTCAGGGCTCCTCTTTTGGCTACACCTTC. Its protein product is CASSFQGSSFGYTF. The gene calls are TRBV5-8 and TRBJ1-2, with D maybe TRBD1 (5 bases). Between the trimmed V and J ends, which lost 2 bases and 7 bases, there was a span of 15 bases. CDR1 SGHTS and CDR2 YDEGEE come from the germline V gene. CDR3 size: 14 residues.

The chain links TRBV30 to TRBJ2-7; possible D gene TRBD1, 8 bases. From germline, CDR1 is GTSNPN and CDR2 SVGIG (reference sequence). Trimming cost V 2 bases and J 2 bases, with 16 bases left between them. The CDR3 consists of 15 residues. DNA of the CDR3: TGTGCCTGGAGTATCGGGGGGACAGGCGCCTACGAGCAGTACTTC. This translates into CAWSIGGTGAYEQYF.

This chain joins TRBV27 and TRBJ2-4; D uncertain. This CDR3 is built from 13 residues. CDR1 is MNHEY, CDR2 SMNVEV, per germline (reference sequence). With 6 bases removed from V and 4 bases from J, the gap between germline ends came to 10 bases. The CDR3: CASSRTAKNIQYF. Here the CDR3 DNA reads TGTGCCAGCAGCCGGACGGCTAAAAACATTCAGTACTTC.

This chain joins TRBV21-1 and TRBJ2-3; the table's D call TRBD2 went unverified against the DNA. TRBV21-1 is tagged as a pseudogene. The CDR3 has 22 residues. The CDR3 region has the DNA TGTGCCAGCAGCAAAGGAAGGACCGGACTAGCGGGAGCCCACGTGAGCACAGATACGCAGTATTTT. Amino acid sequence: CASSKGRTGLAGAHVSTDTQYF.

The V and J genes are TRBV2 and TRBJ2-6; D unclear. This CDR3 is built from 14 residues. CDR1 is SNHLY, CDR2 FYNNEI, per germline. Deletions cut 5 bases from V and 0 bases from J, with 5 bases between. CDR3 in DNA: TGTGCCAGCAGTAGTAGCTCTGGGGCCAACGTCCTGACTTTC. Translation: CASSSSSGANVLTF.

The genes are TRBV10-1 and TRBJ1-2; D not resolved. This CDR3 is 13 amino acids long. Germline V gives CDR1 WNHNN, CDR2 SYGVQD (reference sequence). Trimming pared 0 bases from V and 5 bases from J, leaving 7 bases between. The CDR3 DNA reads as TGCGCCAGCAGTGAGTCAGGGCGGTATGGCTACACCTTC. Protein product: CASSESGRYGYTF.

The chain is built from TRBV9 and TRBJ2-7; TRBD1 agrees at 7 bases. The V gene end was trimmed by 2 bases and the J gene end by 7 bases; junction bases not matched to a gene: 12. Germline V gene sequence: CDR1 SGDLS, CDR2 YYNGEE. The length of the CDR3 is 15 residues. CDR3 loop: CASSVQGQAMGEQYF. The CDR3 bases are TGTGCCAGCAGCGTCCAAGGACAGGCCATGGGGGAGCAGTACTTC.

The chain is built from TRBV5-6 and TRBJ2-1, with a possible D match to TRBD2 (6 bases). V was cut by 0 bases and J by 0 bases, with 7 bases left in between. Germline V gene sequence: CDR1 SGHDT, CDR2 YYEEEE. The CDR3 loop spans 15 amino acids. The CDR3 spells CASSLVTSSYNEQFF. CDR3 nucleotides: TGTGCCAGCAGCTTGGTGACTAGCTCCTACAATGAGCAGTTCTTC.

This rearrangement joins TRBV5-1 to TRBJ2-1; the match to TRBD1 covers 7 bases. The CDR3 loop spans 16 amino acids. With 4 bases clipped from V and 1 base from J, the junction kept 8 bases outside the gene matches. CDR1 is SGHRS, CDR2 YFSETQ, per germline. CDR3 loop: CASSTQGEMSYNEQFF. The CDR3 region has the DNA TGCGCCAGCAGCACCCAGGGGGAAATGTCCTACAATGAGCAGTTCTTC.

The V and J genes are TRBV5-1 and TRBJ1-1; D might be TRBD1 (6 bases). The CDR3 loop spans 14 amino acids. Deletions cut 4 bases from V and 5 bases from J, with 15 bases between. The V gene's germline CDR1 is SGHRS and CDR2 YFSETQ. CDR3 nucleotide sequence: TGCGCCAGCAGCCAGGGGAGTCGGAGGACTGAAGCTTTCTTT. Encoded protein: CASSQGSRRTEAFF.

The chain links TRBV4-3 to TRBJ2-3, with TRBD2 identical over 8 bases. Germline assignment: CDR1 LGHNA and CDR2 YSLEER. The CDR3 has 17 amino acids. V was pared by 0 bases and J by 0 bases, with 5 bases of the junction left unmatched. The CDR3 coding sequence is TGCGCCAGCAGCCAAGAACGGGGGGGAGCTAGCACAGATACGCAGTATTTT. Translation gives CASSQERGGASTDTQYF.

V and J are TRBV3-1 (or the pseudogene TRBV3-2) and TRBJ1-4; the match to TRBD1 covers 7 bases. Germline lookup yields CDR1 LGHDT and CDR2 YNNKEL (reference sequence). The CDR3 is made up of 16 amino acids. J lost 8 bases, V lost 1 base, and 10 bases had no gene match. Here the CDR3 DNA reads TGTGCCAGCAGCCAAGTGGGAGACAGGGATCGCGAAAAACTGTTTTTT. Protein product: CASSQVGDRDREKLFF.

In DNA form, the CDR3 reads TGTGCCAGCAGCTTTGGGGGGCTCCCCGAGCAGTACTTC. Translating it yields CASSFGGLPEQYF. The chain carries TRBV13 and TRBJ2-7, with D perhaps TRBD1 or TRBD2 (6 bases each). The CDR3 has 13 amino acids. The germline gives CDR1 PRHDT, CDR2 FYEKMQ (reference sequence). Trimming cost V 3 bases and J 6 bases, with 12 bases left between them.

The chain combines TRBV19 with TRBJ1-1, with D perhaps TRBD1 (5 bases). Germline assignment: CDR1 LNHDA and CDR2 SQIVND (reference sequence). V was trimmed by 7 bases and J by 4 bases, leaving 10 bases between them. The CDR3 contains 12 residues. The CDR3 DNA reads as TGTGCCAGTATGGGGGGTCGCACTGAAGCTTTCTTT. It is translated as CASMGGRTEAFF.

The rearrangement links TRBV15 to TRBJ2-1; 10 bases line up with TRBD2. Per germline, CDR1 LNHNV and CDR2 YYDKDF (reference sequence). The CDR3 length is 17 residues. V was pared by 3 bases and J by 8 bases, with 13 bases of the junction left unmatched. The CDR3 sequence: CATSRPLFSGGFYEQFF. The CDR3 coding sequence is TGTGCCACCAGCAGGCCACTCTTTAGCGGGGGGTTTTATGAGCAGTTCTTC.